This is a list of T cell receptor beta chains from one sample in a study of PD-L1 blockade in urothelial cancer. The method was immunoSEQ multiplex PCR; TCRdb's version includes in-frame clones alone and lacks a portion of them. This table has approximately 86,000 clones, 85% appearing once. The specimen comprised PBMCs, sampled around atezolizumab (anti-PD-L1) treatment. The receptors were gathered from a man between 40 and 49 years old with urothelial cancer. The CDR3 runs from the conserved cysteine through the conserved F or W. A D gene is named only where the DNA matches it firmly. Rows may omit the clone size; those that give it use once, few, many or a size class.

cdr3_nt cdr3_aa cdr3_length clone_size j_call d_call v_call
TGTGCCAGCAGCTTAGCGGGAGGACGGGAGACCCAGTACTTC CASSLAGGRETQYF 14 - TRBJ2-5 TRBD2 TRBV7-3
TGTGCCAGCAGCCGGCGGCGGGAGCAGTACTTC CASSRRREQYF 11 few TRBJ2-7 - TRBV5-6
TGTGCCAGCATGGGCGACAGTAGCAATCAGCCCCAGCATTTT CASMGDSSNQPQHF 14 - TRBJ1-5 - TRBV2
TGCGCCAGCAGCCCCTACGGACAGACTTCCACCGGGGAGCTGTTTTTT CASSPYGQTSTGELFF 16 - TRBJ2-2 - TRBV5-1
TGTGCCAGCAGCTTTATGACAGGGAACACCGGGGAGCTGTTTTTT CASSFMTGNTGELFF 15 many TRBJ2-2 - TRBV5-4
TGTGCCAGCAGCTTCCAGGGAACTGGGGCCAACGTCCTGACTTTC CASSFQGTGANVLTF 15 - TRBJ2-6 - TRBV5-4
TGTGCCAGCAGCCAAGATCCGTTCAGGGCCTTCACAGATACGCAGTATTTT CASSQDPFRAFTDTQYF 17 - TRBJ2-3 - TRBV4-2
TGTGCCAGCAGGTGGCAGGGTGTAAGCGAGCAGTACTTC CASRWQGVSEQYF 13 - TRBJ2-7 - TRBV2
TGTGCCACCCCTGGGGGCACGTCTGGGGCCAACGTCCTGACTTTC CATPGGTSGANVLTF 15 - TRBJ2-6 - TRBV6-5
TGCGCCAGCACCCAGCGGCAGGGTCAGGATCAGCCCCAGCATTTT CASTQRQGQDQPQHF 15 - TRBJ1-5 - TRBV4-1
TGTGCCAGTGTGGGACAGGGGCTCTATGGCTACACCTTC CASVGQGLYGYTF 13 once TRBJ1-2 TRBD1 TRBV19
TGTGCTAGCAGTGCCGGACAGGGCATCACCGGGGAGCTGTTTTTT CASSAGQGITGELFF 15 few TRBJ2-2 TRBD1 TRBV7-7
TGTGCCAGCAGTGACGCCAGGGCATCGTTGAATGAGCAGTTCTTC CASSDARASLNEQFF 15 - TRBJ2-1 - TRBV6-4
TGTGCCAGCAGTTTAGCGGGAGAGGTGGGCGAGCAGTACTTC CASSLAGEVGEQYF 14 once TRBJ2-7 TRBD2 TRBV27
TGTGCCAGCAGCTTACGGGCGAGGGGGTCCTTAGGGAATCAGCCCCAGCATTTT CASSLRARGSLGNQPQHF 18 - TRBJ1-5 - TRBV7-2
TGCGCCAGCAGCCTTATCCCGACAGGGAGGACCGGGGAGCTGTTTTTT CASSLIPTGRTGELFF 16 - TRBJ2-2 - TRBV5-1
TGTGCCAGCAGTTCTACCCAACAGGGGGCAGGTGAAAAACTGTTTTTT CASSSTQQGAGEKLFF 16 few TRBJ1-4 TRBD1 TRBV6-6
TGTGCCAGCAGCAGTGGGGGGGGCTATGAGCAGTTCTTC CASSSGGGYEQFF 13 once TRBJ2-1 - TRBV6-6